The 20 T cell receptor beta chains below all came from one sample that was sequenced in a study of cytomegalovirus exposure and HLA in healthy donors. Only in-frame clones appear in the TCRdb table, and some are missing; sequencing was by immunoSEQ multiplex PCR. The table has roughly 98,000 clones, 87% seen once. Material: PBMCs. Every receptor here comes from a woman aged 25 to 39 in good health and CMV-seronegative.

This clone was detected only a few times. The chain links TRBV7-9 to TRBJ2-5; 8 positions agree with TRBD1. The CDR3 is made up of 12 amino acids. V shed 5 bases and J 4 bases; nucleotides not matched to a gene: 0. CDR1 is SEHNR and CDR2 is FQNEAQ in the germline V gene (reference sequence). This CDR3 is CASSDRGETQYF. The CDR3, as DNA: TGTGCCAGCAGCGACAGGGGAGAGACCCAGTACTTC. The full variable domain, rest sourced from reference TRBV7-9 and TRBJ2-5, is DTGVSQNPRHKITKRGQNVTFRCDPISEHNRLYWYRQTLGQGPEFLTYFQNEAQLEKSRLLSDRFSAERPKGSFSTLEIQRTEQGDSAMYLCASSDRGETQYFGPGTRLLVL.

The chain uses TRBV4-2 and TRBJ1-2; D not resolved. Trimming shortened V by 0 bases and J by 4 bases, and 15 bases separated the two germline ends. The germline V gene has CDR1 LGHNA and CDR2 YNFKEQ. The CDR3 totals 16 residues. CDR3 protein: CASSQDVAGSLYGYTF. In DNA, the CDR3 is TGTGCCAGCAGCCAAGATGTGGCGGGGAGTCTCTATGGCTACACCTTC.

The chain employs TRBV28 and TRBJ2-7, with a tentative D call TRBD1 (5 bases). Germline V gene data show CDR1 as MDHEN and CDR2 as SYDVKM. V was cut by 7 bases and J by 2 bases, with 24 bases left in between. CDR3 length: 17 residues. The CDR3 nucleotides are TGTGCCAGCAACCTCCAGGGTCCGGGCCGGGCGACCTACGAGCAGTACTTC. Translation: CASNLQGPGRATYEQYF.

The V gene is TRBV29-1, the J gene TRBJ1-1; perhaps TRBD1 as D (5 bases). Trimming stripped 5 bases from V and 0 bases from J, with 22 bases between. The CDR3 runs 17 residues. Germline CDR1 and CDR2: SQVTM and ANQGSEA. The CDR3 loop reads CSVFLFGARTMNTEAFF. The CDR3 DNA reads TGCAGCGTTTTTCTTTTTGGGGCCAGAACTATGAACACTGAAGCTTTCTTT.

In its sample, this clone was seen a few times. The rearrangement links TRBV27 to TRBJ1-2; 7 positions agree with TRBD1. The CDR3 contains 14 residues. The V segment lost 5 bases and the J segment 5 bases; nucleotides outside the gene matches: 8. The germline CDR1 and CDR2 sequences are MNHEY and SMNVEV (reference sequence). The CDR3 sequence: CASSHRGDLYGYTF. CDR3 nucleotides: TGTGCCAGCAGTCACAGGGGCGACTTATATGGCTACACCTTC.

This chain uses TRBV6-1 with TRBJ1-1; D is unclear. The CDR3 length is 13 residues. The germline V gene encodes CDR1 MNHNS and CDR2 SASEGT. Trimming took 7 bases from V and 2 from J, leaving 11 bases between them. The CDR3 DNA reads as TGTGCCAGCAAGTTATACAGCAACACTGAAGCTTTCTTT. Translating gives CASKLYSNTEAFF.

The rearrangement uses TRBV5-1 and TRBJ2-4; 10 positions agree with TRBD2. The CDR3 extends over 16 amino acids. V shed 0 bases and J 3 bases; nucleotides not matched to a gene: 3. Germline CDR1 reads SGHRS; CDR2 reads YFSETQ. The CDR3 loop reads CASSLGSSGSKNIQYF. In nucleotides, the CDR3 is TGCGCCAGCAGCTTGGGGTCTAGCGGGAGCAAAAACATTCAGTACTTC.

The chain has TRBV5-4 and TRBJ2-3; 9 bases line up with TRBD2. V dropped 4 bases and J dropped 2; count of bases not matched to a gene: 8. Germline CDR1 and CDR2: SGHNT and YYREEE (reference sequence). The CDR3 spans 16 residues. CDR3 in DNA: TGTGCCAGCAGCCGGCGGACTAGCGTCACCACAGATACGCAGTATTTT. The encoded protein is CASSRRTSVTTDTQYF.

This chain connects TRBV10-3 to TRBJ2-7; 10 bases agree with TRBD1. Trimming took 5 bases from V and 3 from J; bases not matched to a gene: 1. The CDR3 extends over 13 amino acids. Germline loops: CDR1 ENHRY, CDR2 SYGVKD. CDR3 DNA sequence: TGTGCCATCAGTTGGACAGGGGGCTACGAGCAGTACTTC. This gives the protein CAISWTGGYEQYF.

The genes are TRBV19 and TRBJ1-5; weak D call: TRBD1 (5 bases). Germline V lookup: CDR1 LNHDA, CDR2 SQIVND (reference sequence). Trimming pared 0 bases from V and 6 bases from J, leaving 12 bases between. The CDR3 spans 15 residues. This CDR3 is CASSIDGGKSQPQHF. In DNA form, the CDR3 reads TGTGCCAGTAGTATAGATGGGGGGAAGAGTCAGCCCCAGCATTTT.

This chain links TRBV27 with TRBJ1-1; unclear D gene. Trimming stripped 3 bases from V and 4 bases from J, with 12 bases between. CDR3 size: 14 residues. Germline V lookup: CDR1 MNHEY, CDR2 SMNVEV (reference sequence). DNA of the CDR3: TGTGCCAGCAGTTTTTCGCTCCGAGGCACTGAAGCTTTCTTT. The encoded protein is CASSFSLRGTEAFF.

In DNA form, the CDR3 reads TGTGCCAGTAGTATAGGGCGGACAGGGCGTGCGTCTGAAGCTTTCTTT. Its protein product is CASSIGRTGRASEAFF. The chain links TRBV19 to TRBJ1-1, with 8 bases aligning to TRBD1. CDR1 and CDR2 from the germline V gene are LNHDA and SQIVND (reference sequence). The CDR3 contains 16 residues. V shed 1 base and J 6 bases; nucleotides not matched to a gene: 10.

CDR3 DNA: TGTGCCAGCAGCCCTCGAAGAGGGGGCTCCGAGCAGTACTTC. Amino acids: CASSPRRGGSEQYF. This chain joins TRBV11-3 and TRBJ2-7, with 7 bases that match TRBD1. V was clipped by 5 bases and J by 6 bases; unmatched bases: 10. There are 14 residues in the CDR3. Germline CDR1 and CDR2: SGHNT and YENEEA. Full variable domain (remainder filled in from reference TRBV11-3 and TRBJ2-7): EAGVVQSPRYKIIEKKQPVAFWCNPISGHNTLYWYLQNLGQGPELLIRYENEEAVDDSQLPKDRFSAERLKGVDSTLKIQPAELGDSAVYLCASSPRRGGSEQYFGPGTRLTVT.

This chain links TRBV9 with TRBJ2-2; D possibly corresponds to TRBD2 (6 bases). The V gene lost 4 bases and the J gene lost 4 bases, with 8 bases spanning the gap. This CDR3 comprises 13 residues. Germline CDR1 reads SGDLS; CDR2 reads YYNGEE. CDR3 bases: TGTGCCAGCAGCCCGGGACTCACCGGGGAGCTGTTTTTT. Translation gives CASSPGLTGELFF.

This clone was detected a few times. J is TRBJ1-2 and V is TRBV5-1; 9 nucleotides align to TRBD1. The V gene's germline CDR1 is SGHRS and CDR2 YFSETQ. J lost 6 bases, V lost 4 bases, and 4 bases had no gene match. CDR3 length equals 13 residues. In DNA, the CDR3 is TGCGCCAGCAGCCTCGGGACAGGGAATGGCTACACCTTC. Protein product: CASSLGTGNGYTF.

With regard to this clone: Within the sample, other DNA sequences also encode this same CDR3. The J gene is TRBJ2-5, the V gene TRBV5-1, with 11 bases lining up with TRBD2. This CDR3 contains 15 residues. Looked up from germline, CDR1 is SGHRS and CDR2 is YFSETQ. V lost 4 bases and J lost 2; bases outside the gene matches: 4. CDR3 region: CASSRGTSGQETQYF. Here the CDR3 DNA reads TGCGCCAGCAGCAGGGGGACTAGCGGACAAGAGACCCAGTACTTC.

The chain combines TRBV25-1 with TRBJ2-2, with TRBD1 matching 7 bases. The V gene end was trimmed by 1 base and the J gene end by 5 bases; junction bases not matched to a gene: 7. Germline V gene sequence: CDR1 MGHDK, CDR2 SYGVNS. The CDR3 consists of 16 residues. The CDR3 loop is CASSELRGLMTGELFF. For the CDR3, the DNA is TGTGCCAGCAGTGAATTAAGGGGGCTGATGACCGGGGAGCTGTTTTTT.

This clone turned up a few times. Other DNA variants within this sample encode the same CDR3. The gene calls are TRBV11-2 and TRBJ1-5; 8 positions match TRBD1. V lost 5 bases to trimming and J lost 4 bases; unmatched junction nucleotides: 4. This CDR3 contains 14 residues. The germline gives CDR1 SGHAT, CDR2 FQNNGV. The CDR3 loop is CASSPRTGNQPQHF. The CDR3 nucleotides read TGTGCCAGCAGCCCCAGGACAGGGAATCAGCCCCAGCATTTT.

The chain joins TRBV2 to TRBJ2-5, with D hard to call. The CDR3 has 11 amino acids. Germline CDR1 reads SNHLY; CDR2 reads FYNNEI. Trimming shortened V by 7 bases and J by 4 bases, and 7 bases separated the two germline ends. The CDR3 DNA reads as TGTGCCAGCAATCTGGCAGAGACCCAGTACTTC. Protein: CASNLAETQYF.

J is TRBJ2-7 and V is TRBV7-3; D perhaps matches TRBD2 (5 bases). The CDR3 is 13 residues long. The germline V gene encodes CDR1 SGHTA and CDR2 FQGTGA. V lost 1 base, J lost 6 bases, and 10 bases lay in between. The CDR3 coding sequence is TGTGCCAGCAGCTTAAGTCCGGGATCCGAGCAGTACTTC. Its protein is CASSLSPGSEQYF.